This T cell receptor (beta chain) is drawn from a study of cytomegalovirus exposure and HLA in healthy donors. Study-wide points: Compared with the roughly 700-donor mean, an Asian-associated ancestry cluster reportedly had fewer N-insertions, according to a later analysis.

The primer mix had 60 Vbeta and 13 Jbeta primers. Sequencing used immunoSEQ multiplex PCR; TCRdb keeps in-frame clones, though not all of them. The profile shows about 130,000 clones, over 70% of them singletons. About this clone itself: Antigen unknown. One end of the junction does not line up with germline, which may come from a read error.

The CDR3 is made up of 15 amino acids. Germline loops: CDR1 LNHDA, CDR2 SQIVND (reference sequence). Participants comprised healthy donors of bone marrow. Material: PBMCs. This rearrangement joins TRBV19 to TRBJ1-1; possibly TRBD1 for D (5 bases). The sequence was obtained from a woman between 35 and 50 years old in good health and CMV-seronegative. Here the CDR3 reads CVSSMGPTVNTEAFF. The CDR3 DNA reads as TGTGTCAGTAGTATGGGGCCGACGGTGAACACTGAAGCTTTCTTT.